A single TCR beta chain is shown here with its context. The source of the sample is a study of shared clonotypes between healthy human individuals. Study summary: CD4 naive and memory got three plates each, CD8 naive two, CD8 memory one.

V trimming: 7 bases; J trimming: 1 base; junction bases outside the gene matches: 5. Germline V gene lookup returns CDR1 SEHNR and CDR2 FQNEAQ (reference sequence). CDR3 length: 15 residues. Naive CD8 cells were CD45RO-negative, positively selected for CCR7, excluding terminally differentiated effector memory CD45RA+ cells. TCRdb's copy holds only in-frame clones and misses some; the assay was immunoSEQ multiplex PCR. The table has more than 600,000 clones, 92% seen once. The specimen was naive CD8+ T cells sorted from blood. The chain uses TRBV7-9 and TRBJ2-2; TRBD2 matches 8 bases. This TCR was recovered from a young man in good health. The CDR3 reads CASTREGLNTGELFF. The DNA of the CDR3 is TGTGCCAGCACCCGGGAGGGCTTGAACACCGGGGAGCTGTTTTTT. The full variable domain, with the rest looked up from reference TRBV7-9 and TRBJ2-2, is DTGVSQNPRHKITKRGQNVTFRCDPISEHNRLYWYRQTLGQGPEFLTYFQNEAQLEKSRLLSDRFSAERPKGSFSTLEIQRTEQGDSAMYLCASTREGLNTGELFFGEGSRLTVL.